This T cell receptor (beta chain) was identified during a study of beta chain features in type 1 diabetes. The wider study: No age, gender or cell yield differences were seen between patients and healthy donors. Study findings and constraints: TCRB rearrangement may or may not be influenced by HLA type; here this remained unresolved.

Expressed TCRB transcripts were sequenced after all isolated RNA was converted to cDNA. Produced via immunoSEQ multiplex PCR; TCRdb's table is partial and in-frame only. The repertoire holds around 240,000 clones, around 10% seen once, with less than 0.035% in the top ten. Germline V lookup: CDR1 LNHDA, CDR2 SQIVND (reference sequence). With 3 bases clipped from V and 6 bases from J, the junction kept 8 bases outside the gene matches. CDR3 length: 14 residues. Per donor, one heparinised blood draw averaged about 116 mL. Purity above 95% was achieved in all sorted populations. With respect to this clone: The antigen remains unidentified.

Sequences were obtained from naive CD4+ T cells from blood. This TCR was recovered from a woman between 18 and 29 years old in good health. The rearrangement uses TRBV19 and TRBJ2-7; TRBD2 agrees at 7 bases. The CDR3 loop is CASSIRGEGAEQYF. As DNA, the CDR3 is TGTGCCAGTAGTATCAGAGGGGAGGGAGCCGAGCAGTACTTC.